This T cell receptor beta chain derives from a study of blood T cell repertoires in COVID-19. Study background: Italy, Spain and the United States were the sources of the convalescent and acute COVID-19 samples. T cells, B-cell-depleted T cells, or PBMCs provided the cDNA or gDNA that served as material.

Participant-given clinical history determined each cohort assignment. The germline V gene has CDR1 SGHVS and CDR2 FNYEAQ. The CDR3 runs 15 residues. Trimming stripped 4 bases from V and 2 bases from J, with 14 bases between. Per the study methods: Estimation of nucleated cell counts was performed using reference gene primer amplification. The repertoire was sequenced with immunoSEQ multiplex PCR; TCRdb's copy has only in-frame clones and lacks some. V and J calls and clone size come straight from that table; D and trimming were deduced from the DNA. The table shows hundreds of thousands of clones, with 80% to 90% occurring only once.

The rearrangement joins TRBV7-6 to TRBJ2-5; the D is unclear. The sequenced sample consisted of PBMCs or T cells enriched from blood (not recorded which). The TCR sequence derives from a woman between 25 and 40 years old with acute COVID-19. CDR3 protein: CASSSTGRAQETQYF. The DNA for the CDR3 is TGTGCCAGCAGCTCCACGGGTCGAGCACAAGAGACCCAGTACTTC.